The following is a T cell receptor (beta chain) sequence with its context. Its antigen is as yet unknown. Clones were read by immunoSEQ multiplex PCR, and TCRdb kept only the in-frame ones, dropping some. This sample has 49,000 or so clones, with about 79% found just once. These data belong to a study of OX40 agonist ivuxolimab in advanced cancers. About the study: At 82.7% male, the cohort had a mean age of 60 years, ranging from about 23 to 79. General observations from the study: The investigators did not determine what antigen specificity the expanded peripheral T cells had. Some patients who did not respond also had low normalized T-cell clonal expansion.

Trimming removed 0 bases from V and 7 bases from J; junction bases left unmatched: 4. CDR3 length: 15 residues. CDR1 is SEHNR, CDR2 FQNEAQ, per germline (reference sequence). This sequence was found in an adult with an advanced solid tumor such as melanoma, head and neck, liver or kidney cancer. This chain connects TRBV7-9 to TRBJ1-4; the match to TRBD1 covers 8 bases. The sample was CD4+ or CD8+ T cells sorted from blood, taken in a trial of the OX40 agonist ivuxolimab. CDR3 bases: TGTGCCAGCAGCTTAGCGGCAGGGGGCTTTGAAAAACTGTTTTTT. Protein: CASSLAAGGFEKLFF. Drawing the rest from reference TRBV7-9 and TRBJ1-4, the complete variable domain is DTGVSQNPRHKITKRGQNVTFRCDPISEHNRLYWYRQTLGQGPEFLTYFQNEAQLEKSRLLSDRFSAERPKGSFSTLEIQRTEQGDSAMYLCASSLAAGGFEKLFFGSGTQLSVL.